Presented here are 6 T cell receptor beta chains from one specimen sequenced in a study of post-analysis software for immune sequencing data. Study-wide results and limits: There were a few TRBV segments more frequent in patients than controls, and TRBV5-6, TRBV5-1 and TRBV20-1 were among them.

Their antigens remain unidentified. Libraries were made from TCR beta cDNA, and they carried unique molecular identifiers. TCRdb reprocessed the PCR reads via MiXCR and lists one record per CDR3 protein. The profile shows approximately 770,000 distinct CDR3 sequences, more than 45% of them singletons. The specimen was blood. The source is a girl between 5 and 17 years old with multiple sclerosis.

This clonotype has only a few counts. The J gene is TRBJ2-7, the V gene TRBV7-8; D is perhaps TRBD2 (5 bases). This CDR3 is built from 16 residues. Germline CDR1 SGHVS, CDR2 FQNEAQ. Trimming stripped 1 base from V and 4 bases from J, with 17 bases between. Here the CDR3 reads CASSLGLSADNYEQYF. Written as DNA, the CDR3 is TGTGCCAGCAGCTTAGGCCTTAGCGCGGATAATTACGAGCAGTACTTC.

To note about this clonotype: Compared with germline, one end of the junction differs, possibly owing to a read error. The rearrangement joins TRBV5-1 to TRBJ2-1; TRBD2 might be the D (6 bases). CDR1 and CDR2 from the germline V gene are SGHRS and YFSETQ. CDR3 size: 15 residues. The DNA for the CDR3 is TGCGCCAGCAACTTGGGAGTAGCGGCCTACAATGAGCAGTTCTTC. This sequence encodes CASNLGVAAYNEQFF.

In this sample, this clonotype turned up a few times. This rearrangement joins TRBV29-1 to TRBJ2-2; the D gene is possibly TRBD1 (6 bases). Germline V gene data show CDR1 as SQVTM and CDR2 as ANQGSEA. The CDR3 totals 13 residues. The V end lost 7 bases, the J end lost 4 bases, and 13 bases lay between the germline ends. This chain's CDR3 is CSANRVFTGELFF. CDR3 in DNA: TGCAGCGCAAACAGGGTTTTCACCGGGGAGCTGTTTTTT.

V is TRBV12-3 or TRBV12-4 and J is TRBJ2-7; 9 bases fit TRBD2. The CDR3 has 15 amino acids. Trimming took 6 bases from V and 2 from J; bases not matched to a gene: 8. The CDR3 loop is CASSPPSGTAYEQYF. The CDR3 nucleotides are TGTGCCAGCAGCCCCCCTAGCGGGACTGCCTACGAGCAGTACTTC.

A few counts support this clonotype. This chain joins TRBV7-9 and TRBJ1-2; D is undetermined. Trimming removed 5 bases at V and 0 bases at J, with 13 bases between. Germline assignment: CDR1 SEHNR and CDR2 FQNEAQ (reference sequence). CDR3 length equals 15 residues. The CDR3 here is CASSPTETTNYGYTF. DNA of the CDR3: TGTGCCAGCAGCCCAACAGAGACCACTAACTATGGCTACACCTTC.

This chain links TRBV15 with TRBJ2-1; 14 bases are shared with TRBD2. Losses at the gene ends were 5 bases for V and 9 bases for J; bases not matched to a gene: 6. The CDR3 covers 15 residues. Germline loops: CDR1 LNHNV, CDR2 YYDKDF (reference sequence). CDR3 in amino acids: CATSDPGLAGVEQFF. The CDR3, as DNA: TGTGCCACCAGCGACCCGGGACTAGCGGGAGTTGAGCAGTTCTTC.